Listed below are T cell receptor beta chains from one sample, sequenced in a study of T cells in Graves' hyperthyroidism and ophthalmopathy. Using its own MiXCR run on the multiplex PCR reads, TCRdb lists one record per CDR3 protein. In the table there are over 450,000 distinct CDR3 sequences, roughly a sixth of which are singletons. The sample was blood. Receptors were obtained from a young woman with Graves' ophthalmopathy. CDR3s include the opening cysteine and the closing phenylalanine or tryptophan. D genes are given only for firm matches. A row's size may be missing; if present it is once, few, many or a size class.

TGCGCCAGCAGGGACTCGTCCCACAATGAGCAGTTCTTC	CASRDSSHNEQFF	.	TRBV4-3	TRBJ2-1	.
TGTGCCTGGAGTGGTGGCCTTGGGCAGTACTTC	CAWSGGLGQYF	.	TRBV30	TRBJ2-7	many
TGTGCCAGCAGTCGGACCAGACCCAATAATTCACCCCTCCACTTT	CASSRTRPNNSPLHF	.	TRBV3-1	TRBJ1-6	few
TGTGCCAGCAGTTTATTCGACAGGGACTATGACTATGGCTACACCTTC	CASSLFDRDYDYGYTF	TRBD1	TRBV12-3/TRBV12-4	TRBJ1-2	.
TGTGCCAGCAGCTTAGTGGGACAGGGACTCAATCAGCCCCAGCATTTT	CASSLVGQGLNQPQHF	TRBD1	TRBV7-8	TRBJ1-5	few
TGCAGTGCTGCAAGACAGGGGCCCTACAATGAGCAGTTCTTC	CSAARQGPYNEQFF	TRBD1	TRBV20-1	TRBJ2-1	many
TGCGCCAGCAGCCGGGACCACTCTGGACAGGGCGAGTACTTC	CASSRDHSGQGEYF	TRBD1	TRBV7-9	TRBJ2-5	.
TGTGCCAGCAGTATCACCCCCACAGCCCGGAGGACTGAAGCTTTCTTT	CASSITPTARRTEAFF	.	TRBV27	TRBJ1-1	few
TGTGCCAGCAGTTTGATAGGCGGGGTCTACAATGAGCAGTTCTTC	CASSLIGGVYNEQFF	.	TRBV28	TRBJ2-1	many
TGTGCCAGCAGCTTAGTTTTGGGGGGGACAGGCACAGATACGCAGTATTTT	CASSLVLGGTGTDTQYF	.	TRBV7-2	TRBJ2-3	.
TGTGCCAGCAGTTTTTGGGCGGTACGAACCCCAGAGACCCAGTACTTC	CASSFWAVRTPETQYF	.	TRBV28	TRBJ2-5	.
TGTGCCAGCAGCTTCGGGACCGACCAAGAGACCCAGTACTTC	CASSFGTDQETQYF	.	TRBV11-2	TRBJ2-5	many
TGTGCCAGCAGAGCGACAGGGGCTGGAAACACCATATATTTT	CASRATGAGNTIYF	TRBD1	TRBV6-1	TRBJ1-3	.
TGCGCCAGCAGCCAAGATAAACTAGCGGGGCTCTACAATGAGCAGTTCTTC	CASSQDKLAGLYNEQFF	TRBD2	TRBV4-3	TRBJ2-1	.
TGTGCCAGCAGTTTCACTTTCGACTACGATACGCAGTATTTT	CASSFTFDYDTQYF	.	TRBV12-3/TRBV12-4	TRBJ2-3	many
TGTGCCAGCAGCCAAGAAATTGGTTATGTGGCAGGGGGAAATGAGCAGTTCTTC	CASSQEIGYVAGGNEQFF	TRBD1	TRBV4-2	TRBJ2-1	few
TGTGCCAGCAGTCTACAGGGGGTTATCAACACTGAAGCTTTCTTT	CASSLQGVINTEAFF	TRBD1	TRBV12-3/TRBV12-4	TRBJ1-1	few
TGCGCCAGCAGCCAAGGTCGGGGGGGCTTCGCAGATACGCAGTATTTT	CASSQGRGGFADTQYF	TRBD2	TRBV4-1	TRBJ2-3	few
TGTGCCAGCAGCTTAGCGGAGGGTGGCTACACCTTC	CASSLAEGGYTF	.	TRBV7-8	TRBJ1-2	many
TGTGCCATCAGTAACAGGGAGGTTCAGCCCCAGCATTTT	CAISNREVQPQHF	.	TRBV10-3	TRBJ1-5	.
TGTGCCAGCAGTGAGCTTCTCTACGAGCAGTACTTC	CASSELLYEQYF	.	TRBV6-1	TRBJ2-7	many
TGTGCCAGCTGGGCCACGACAACCGGGGAGCTGTTTTTT	CASWATTTGELFF	.	TRBV6-1	TRBJ2-2	.
TGTGCCAGCAGCTGGGACGGAAACAGGGGGGAGACCCAGTACTTC	CASSWDGNRGETQYF	TRBD1	TRBV7-9	TRBJ2-5	many
TGTGCCAGTAGTATGGCGAGGTCCTACGAGCAGTACTTC	CASSMARSYEQYF	.	TRBV19	TRBJ2-7	few
TGTGCCAGCAGCTTGGACCCCTCGGCAGAGAATAATCCCCCTTATGGCTACACCTTC	CASSLDPSAENNPPYGYTF	.	TRBV7-3	TRBJ1-2	many
TGTGCCAGCAGCTGGGGGACAGGCGTCTCCCCAGATACGCAGTATTTT	CASSWGTGVSPDTQYF	TRBD1	TRBV5-4	TRBJ2-3	few
TGTGCCAGCAGCCCCACTAGCGGGATGTCCTACAATGAGCAGTTCTTC	CASSPTSGMSYNEQFF	TRBD2	TRBV14	TRBJ2-1	.
TGTGCCAGCAGTGCCGGGAGTGAGAATATACCCCTCCACTTT	CASSAGSENIPLHF	.	TRBV12-3/TRBV12-4	TRBJ1-6	few
TGTGCCAGCAGGGTGGGGGTCGCCAAAAACATTCAGTACTTC	CASRVGVAKNIQYF	.	TRBV7-2	TRBJ2-4	many
TGCAGTGCTAGAGATGGGTCCCGTAACAATGAGCAGTTCTTC	CSARDGSRNNEQFF	.	TRBV20-1	TRBJ2-1	many
TGCGCCAGCAGCCAAGATCCAGGACGGGACCTGGAAAAACTGTTTTTT	CASSQDPGRDLEKLFF	.	TRBV4-1	TRBJ1-4	.
TGTGCCAGCAATCTCGCGTCTATTATGAACACTGAAGCTTTCTTT	CASNLASIMNTEAFF	.	TRBV12-3/TRBV12-4	TRBJ1-1	many
TGTGCCAGCTCACCACCGGAGAATTCCGGGGGAAAACTGTTTTTT	CASSPPENSGGKLFF	.	TRBV18	TRBJ1-4	many
TGCAGCGTTGCTGCGGGATTTGGGACTGAAGCTTTCTTT	CSVAAGFGTEAFF	.	TRBV29-1	TRBJ1-1	many
TGTGCCAGCAGGTTAACAGGGGACTCTGGGGCCAACGTCCTGACTTTC	CASRLTGDSGANVLTF	TRBD1	TRBV12-3/TRBV12-4	TRBJ2-6	.
TGTGCCAGCACCGGCGGACAGGGAGGAGTTCAGCCCCAGCATTTT	CASTGGQGGVQPQHF	TRBD1	TRBV6-1	TRBJ1-5	few
TGTGCCAGCACCCCTGGGCGCGGGGAGGTAAAGACCCAGTACTTC	CASTPGRGEVKTQYF	.	TRBV28	TRBJ2-5	many
TGTGCCAGCAGCTTAGGTGCCTACTATGGCTACACCTTC	CASSLGAYYGYTF	.	TRBV7-9	TRBJ1-2	.
TGTGCCAGCAGTTTAAATCCCTCCAGGGAAGCTTTCTTT	CASSLNPSREAFF	.	TRBV28	TRBJ1-1	.
TGTGCCAGTATCGGTATAGGTCAGGGCGGCACTGAAGCTTTCTTT	CASIGIGQGGTEAFF	.	TRBV19	TRBJ1-1	.